A selection of T cell receptor beta chains follows, all from one sample in a study of vaccination and CD4 T cells after COVID-19. The antigens these receptors bind are not known. TCRdb redid the calling of the PCR reads with MiXCR, one entry per CDR3 protein. The sample has 20,000 to 30,000 distinct CDR3 sequences; about 40% are singletons. Sequenced here: CD4+ T cells from blood, cultured in vitro, sampled about 7 months after SARS-CoV-2 vaccination. Source of these receptors: a human donor who had recovered from COVID-19. The CDR3 runs from the conserved cysteine through the conserved F or W. Each record gives: J gene, clone size, D gene, V gene, CDR3 protein, CDR3 DNA. A D gene is named only where the DNA matches it firmly. Expanded clones are given a class, and other clones once, few, many or no size at all.

j_gene: TRBJ1-2
abundance: .
d_gene: .
v_gene: TRBV6-1
CDR3aa: CASSERGRRANYGYTF
CDR3nt: TGTGCCAGCAGTGAACGGGGCCGCCGGGCAAACTATGGCTACACCTTC

j_gene: TRBJ2-7
abundance: .
d_gene: .
v_gene: TRBV7-8
CDR3aa: CASSPSTVTYEQYF
CDR3nt: TGTGCCAGCAGCCCCTCTACAGTAACCTACGAGCAGTACTTC

j_gene: TRBJ2-1
abundance: .
d_gene: TRBD1
v_gene: TRBV28
CDR3aa: CASSLRDRGSYNEQFF
CDR3nt: TGTGCCAGCAGTTTACGGGACAGGGGTTCCTACAATGAGCAGTTCTTC

j_gene: TRBJ2-7
abundance: few
d_gene: .
v_gene: TRBV15
CDR3aa: CATSREGFGYEQYF
CDR3nt: TGTGCCACCAGCAGAGAAGGGTTCGGCTACGAGCAGTACTTC

j_gene: TRBJ2-7
abundance: .
d_gene: .
v_gene: TRBV28
CDR3aa: CASSFPIYSGGSSYEQYF
CDR3nt: TGTGCCAGCAGTTTCCCCATATACTCCGGTGGGAGCTCCTACGAGCAGTACTTC

j_gene: TRBJ2-7
abundance: few
d_gene: .
v_gene: TRBV20-1
CDR3aa: CSASPETSGRKQYF
CDR3nt: TGCAGTGCTAGCCCCGAGACTAGTGGGCGGAAGCAGTACTTC

j_gene: TRBJ1-5
abundance: few
d_gene: TRBD1
v_gene: TRBV6-1
CDR3aa: CASSDHVGQGVQPQHF
CDR3nt: TGTGCCAGCAGTGACCATGTCGGACAGGGTGTCCAGCCCCAGCATTTT

j_gene: TRBJ2-5
abundance: few
d_gene: .
v_gene: TRBV7-3
CDR3aa: CASSLTVQETQYF
CDR3nt: TGTGCCAGCAGCTTGACAGTCCAAGAGACCCAGTACTTC

j_gene: TRBJ2-1
abundance: .
d_gene: TRBD2
v_gene: TRBV6-4
CDR3aa: CASSVSSGDYNEQFF
CDR3nt: TGTGCCAGCAGTGTGAGTAGCGGGGACTACAATGAGCAGTTCTTC

j_gene: TRBJ2-1
abundance: .
d_gene: .
v_gene: TRBV20-1
CDR3aa: CSARVAGTSYNEQFF
CDR3nt: TGCAGTGCTAGAGTGGCGGGTACCTCCTACAATGAGCAGTTCTTC

j_gene: TRBJ1-5
abundance: .
d_gene: TRBD1
v_gene: TRBV18
CDR3aa: CASSPYGTGVDQPQHF
CDR3nt: TGTGCCAGCTCACCATATGGGACAGGGGTGGATCAGCCCCAGCATTTT

j_gene: TRBJ1-2
abundance: .
d_gene: TRBD1
v_gene: TRBV10-3
CDR3aa: CASSSHSTGAPF
CDR3nt: TGTGCCAGCAGTTCCCACTCGACAGGGGCTCCCTTC

j_gene: TRBJ2-7
abundance: .
d_gene: TRBD1
v_gene: TRBV7-2
CDR3aa: CASSLADRRKPYEQYF
CDR3nt: TGTGCCAGCAGCTTAGCGGACAGGAGGAAGCCCTACGAGCAGTACTTC

j_gene: TRBJ2-7
abundance: .
d_gene: TRBD2
v_gene: TRBV10-2
CDR3aa: CASRAGTIYEQYF
CDR3nt: TGCGCCAGCAGGGCCGGGACTATCTACGAGCAGTACTTC

j_gene: TRBJ1-1
abundance: .
d_gene: TRBD1
v_gene: TRBV15
CDR3aa: CATSRETGALNTEAFF
CDR3nt: TGTGCCACCAGCAGAGAAACAGGGGCCCTGAACACTGAAGCTTTCTTT

j_gene: TRBJ2-7
abundance: .
d_gene: .
v_gene: TRBV7-3
CDR3aa: CASRATGSYEQYF
CDR3nt: TGTGCCAGCAGGGCGACGGGATCCTACGAGCAGTACTTC

j_gene: TRBJ1-5
abundance: .
d_gene: .
v_gene: TRBV7-3
CDR3aa: CASSLTPRQPQHF
CDR3nt: TGTGCCAGCAGCTTAACACCTCGGCAGCCCCAGCATTTT

j_gene: TRBJ2-7
abundance: .
d_gene: TRBD1
v_gene: TRBV7-9
CDR3aa: CASSTRGPQGAPGAEQYF
CDR3nt: TGTGCCAGCAGCACCCGAGGCCCCCAGGGGGCCCCCGGAGCCGAGCAGTACTTC

j_gene: TRBJ2-3
abundance: .
d_gene: .
v_gene: TRBV7-2
CDR3aa: CASSSFGGGTDTQYF
CDR3nt: TGTGCCAGCTCCAGTTTCGGAGGTGGCACAGATACGCAGTATTTT

j_gene: TRBJ1-2
abundance: few
d_gene: TRBD1
v_gene: TRBV6-2/TRBV6-3
CDR3aa: CASSATGAYYGYTF
CDR3nt: TGTGCCAGCAGCGCGACAGGGGCGTACTATGGCTACACCTTC

j_gene: TRBJ2-3
abundance: few
d_gene: TRBD2
v_gene: TRBV20-1
CDR3aa: CSARGITSGSTDTQYF
CDR3nt: TGCAGTGCTAGAGGGATAACTAGCGGGAGCACAGATACGCAGTATTTT

j_gene: TRBJ2-5
abundance: once
d_gene: .
v_gene: TRBV21-1
CDR3aa: CASSDPRLAGRETQYF
CDR3nt: TGTGCCAGCAGCGACCCTAGACTAGCGGGGAGGGAGACCCAGTACTTC

j_gene: TRBJ1-5
abundance: .
d_gene: .
v_gene: TRBV7-3
CDR3aa: CASSLRTLQDNQPQHF
CDR3nt: TGTGCCAGCAGCTTACGGACCCTACAGGATAATCAGCCCCAGCATTTT

j_gene: TRBJ1-2
abundance: .
d_gene: .
v_gene: TRBV5-8
CDR3aa: CASSYWQGPMYGYTF
CDR3nt: TGTGCCAGCAGCTATTGGCAGGGGCCGATGTATGGCTACACCTTC

j_gene: TRBJ2-2
abundance: .
d_gene: TRBD1
v_gene: TRBV25-1
CDR3aa: CASSEDRDTGELFF
CDR3nt: TGTGCCAGCAGTGAGGACAGGGACACCGGGGAGCTGTTTTTT

j_gene: TRBJ2-2
abundance: few
d_gene: .
v_gene: TRBV7-6
CDR3aa: CASRLRENGELFF
CDR3nt: TGTGCCAGCAGGCTTAGGGAGAACGGGGAGCTGTTTTTT

j_gene: TRBJ2-7
abundance: .
d_gene: TRBD2
v_gene: TRBV7-7
CDR3aa: CASSLAGSNEQYF
CDR3nt: TGTGCTAGCAGCTTAGCGGGTTCAAACGAGCAGTACTTC

j_gene: TRBJ2-5
abundance: .
d_gene: .
v_gene: TRBV20-1
CDR3aa: CSARDPGVKMRTQYF
CDR3nt: TGCAGTGCTAGAGACCCAGGGGTGAAGATGCGGACCCAGTACTTC

j_gene: TRBJ1-1
abundance: .
d_gene: .
v_gene: TRBV7-2
CDR3aa: CASGLYPSTEAFF
CDR3nt: TGTGCCAGCGGCCTTTACCCGAGCACTGAAGCTTTCTTT

j_gene: TRBJ1-1
abundance: few
d_gene: .
v_gene: TRBV7-9
CDR3aa: CASSLSPRGQPNTEAFF
CDR3nt: TGTGCCAGCAGCTTATCCCCAAGGGGTCAACCGAACACTGAAGCTTTCTTT

j_gene: TRBJ2-5
abundance: .
d_gene: .
v_gene: TRBV7-2
CDR3aa: CASQETQYF
CDR3nt: TGTGCCAGTCAAGAGACCCAGTACTTC

j_gene: TRBJ2-7
abundance: .
d_gene: .
v_gene: TRBV18
CDR3aa: CASSPEALTYEQYF
CDR3nt: TGTGCCAGCTCACCTGAGGCCCTAACCTACGAGCAGTACTTC

j_gene: TRBJ2-1
abundance: few
d_gene: .
v_gene: TRBV20-1
CDR3aa: CSAFGGGGYRIHNEQFF
CDR3nt: TGCAGTGCTTTCGGGGGAGGGGGATATCGGATACACAATGAGCAGTTCTTC

j_gene: TRBJ2-7
abundance: few
d_gene: .
v_gene: TRBV7-9
CDR3aa: CASSFASYEQYF
CDR3nt: TGTGCCAGCAGCTTCGCGTCCTACGAGCAGTACTTC

j_gene: TRBJ2-5
abundance: few
d_gene: .
v_gene: TRBV21-1
CDR3aa: CASSKVGTDGETQYF
CDR3nt: TGTGCCAGCAGCAAAGTCGGGACAGATGGAGAGACCCAGTACTTC

j_gene: TRBJ1-5
abundance: .
d_gene: TRBD1
v_gene: TRBV18
CDR3aa: CASSPYTGDSNQPQHF
CDR3nt: TGTGCCAGCTCACCTTACACAGGGGATAGCAATCAGCCCCAGCATTTT

j_gene: TRBJ1-2
abundance: .
d_gene: .
v_gene: TRBV6-2/TRBV6-3
CDR3aa: CASSYSSPRGGYGYTF
CDR3nt: TGTGCCAGCAGTTACTCGAGCCCCAGGGGAGGCTATGGCTACACCTTC

j_gene: TRBJ1-5
abundance: .
d_gene: TRBD1
v_gene: TRBV4-1
CDR3aa: CASSTGTANQPQHF
CDR3nt: TGCGCCAGCAGTACCGGGACAGCAAATCAGCCCCAGCATTTT

j_gene: TRBJ2-5
abundance: .
d_gene: .
v_gene: TRBV6-5
CDR3aa: CASSYPGTEETQYF
CDR3nt: TGTGCCAGCAGTTACCCGGGGACGGAAGAGACCCAGTACTTC

j_gene: TRBJ2-5
abundance: .
d_gene: .
v_gene: TRBV19
CDR3aa: CASRSQGTRGTQYF
CDR3nt: TGTGCCAGTAGATCACAGGGTACCAGGGGGACCCAGTACTTC

j_gene: TRBJ2-7
abundance: .
d_gene: TRBD1
v_gene: TRBV12-3/TRBV12-4
CDR3aa: CASSRQGPYEQYF
CDR3nt: TGTGCCAGCAGCCGACAGGGTCCCTACGAGCAGTACTTC